This entry concerns a single TCR beta chain. Its target is not known. The record originates from a study of CXCR3-negative and CXCR3-positive naive CD8 T cells. The CDR3 runs to 14 residues. The germline V gene has CDR1 DFQATT and CDR2 SNEGSKA (reference sequence). Study results and limitations: Naive subsets did not differ in surface CD5, and the authors estimated TCR strength using properties of the TRB CDR3. TRBV-TRBJ usage matched between naive CXCR3-negative and CXCR3-positive cells but not between memory cells.

With UMI labels, 5' RACE was used to prepare the TRB cDNA libraries. TCRdb re-called the 5' RACE reads and gives one entry per CDR3 protein, without DNA. The table counts around 26,000 distinct CDR3 sequences; less than 3.5% lies in the top ten. This TCR came from a human donor in good health. Some clones in this sample may be carry-over from other donors' samples. The chain couples TRBV20-1 to TRBJ1-2; with no DNA, the TCRdb D assignment of TRBD1 cannot be verified. The sample was naive CXCR3- CD8+ T cells from blood. Subset given: CD45RO-CCR7+CD27+CD95- naive CD8+ T cells lacking CXCR3 (TNR3-). Here the CDR3 reads CSARDTGENYGYTF.